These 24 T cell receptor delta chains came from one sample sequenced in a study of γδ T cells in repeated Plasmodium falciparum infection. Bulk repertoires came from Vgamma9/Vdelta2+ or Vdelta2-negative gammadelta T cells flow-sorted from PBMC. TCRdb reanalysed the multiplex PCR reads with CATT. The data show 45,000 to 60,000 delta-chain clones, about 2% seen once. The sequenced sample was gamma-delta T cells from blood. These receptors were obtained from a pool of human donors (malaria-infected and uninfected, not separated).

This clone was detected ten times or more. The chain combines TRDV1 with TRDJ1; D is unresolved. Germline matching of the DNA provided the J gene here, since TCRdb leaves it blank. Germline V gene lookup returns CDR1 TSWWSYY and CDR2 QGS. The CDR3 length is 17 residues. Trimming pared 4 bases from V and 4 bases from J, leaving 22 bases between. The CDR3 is CALGAPLWLKACDKLIF. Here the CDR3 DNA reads TGTGCTCTTGGGGCCCCCCTATGGCTTAAGGCTTGCGATAAACTCATCTTT.

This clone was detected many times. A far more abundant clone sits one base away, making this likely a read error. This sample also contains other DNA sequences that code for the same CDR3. CDR3 in amino acids: CALGKRLAILFKLLGDMSTAQLFF. For the CDR3, the DNA is TGTGCTCTCGGGAAGCGTTTGGCAATACTTTTCAAACTCCTTGGGGATATGTCGACAGCACAACTCTTCTTT. V gene TRDV1 combines with J gene TRDJ2; 7 bases match TRDD3. Germline V gene lookup returns CDR1 TSWWSYY and CDR2 QGS. V lost 9 bases to trimming and J lost 4 bases; unmatched junction nucleotides: 38. This CDR3 region has 24 residues.

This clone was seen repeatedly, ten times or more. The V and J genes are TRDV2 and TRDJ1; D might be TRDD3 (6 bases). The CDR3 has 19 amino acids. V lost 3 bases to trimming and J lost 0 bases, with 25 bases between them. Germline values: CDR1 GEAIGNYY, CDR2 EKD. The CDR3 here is CACDPVSNGGTPYTDKLIF. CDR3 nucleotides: TGTGCCTGTGACCCAGTATCGAATGGGGGTACGCCGTACACCGATAAACTCATCTTT.

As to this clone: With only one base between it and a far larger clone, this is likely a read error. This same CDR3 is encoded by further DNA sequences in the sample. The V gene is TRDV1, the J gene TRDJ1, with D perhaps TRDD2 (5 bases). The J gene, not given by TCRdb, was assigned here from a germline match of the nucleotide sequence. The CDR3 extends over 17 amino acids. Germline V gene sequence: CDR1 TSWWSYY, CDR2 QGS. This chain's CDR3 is CALGEAFPPEYTDKLIF. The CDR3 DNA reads TGTGCTCTTGGGGAAGCTTTTCCTCCCGAATACACGGATAAACTCATCTTT.

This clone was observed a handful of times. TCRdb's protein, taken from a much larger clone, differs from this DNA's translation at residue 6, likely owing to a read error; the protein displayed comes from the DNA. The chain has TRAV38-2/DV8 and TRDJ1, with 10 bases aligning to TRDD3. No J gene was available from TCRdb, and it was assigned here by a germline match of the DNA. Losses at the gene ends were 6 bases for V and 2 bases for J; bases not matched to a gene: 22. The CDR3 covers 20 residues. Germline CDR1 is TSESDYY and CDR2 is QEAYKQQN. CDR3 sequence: CAYKGLRYWGILPDTDKLIF. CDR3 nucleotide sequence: TGTGCTTATAAAGGGCTCCGCTACTGGGGGATCCTTCCCGATACCGATAAACTCATCTTT.

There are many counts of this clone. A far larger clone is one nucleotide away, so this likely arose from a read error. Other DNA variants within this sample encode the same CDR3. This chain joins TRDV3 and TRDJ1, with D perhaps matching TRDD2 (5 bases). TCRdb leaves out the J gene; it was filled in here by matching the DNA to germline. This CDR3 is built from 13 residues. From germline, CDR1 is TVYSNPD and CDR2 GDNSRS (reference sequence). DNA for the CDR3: TGCGCCTTTAAGCTTTCCTACACCGATAAACTCATCTTT. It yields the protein CAFKLSYTDKLIF.

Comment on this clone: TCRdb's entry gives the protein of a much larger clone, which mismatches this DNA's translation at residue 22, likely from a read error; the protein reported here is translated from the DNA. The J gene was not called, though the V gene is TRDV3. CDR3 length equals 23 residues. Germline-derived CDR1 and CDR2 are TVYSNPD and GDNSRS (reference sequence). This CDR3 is CARRELQPYPIPLKAPYTDKLTF. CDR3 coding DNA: TGTGCCAGACGAGAACTGCAGCCTTACCCCATCCCCCTCAAAGCCCCGTACACCGATAAACTCACCTTT.

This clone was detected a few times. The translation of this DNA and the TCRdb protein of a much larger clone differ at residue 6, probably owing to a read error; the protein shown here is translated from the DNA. The CDR3: CALGEPTFLRGGGPYTDKLIF. The CDR3 DNA reads as TGTGCTCTTGGGGAACCTACCTTCCTCCGAGGTGGGGGCCCGTACACCGATAAACTCATCTTT. The V call is TRDV1, the J call TRDJ1; the D gene is possibly TRDD2 (7 bases). The J gene, missing from TCRdb, was assigned here through DNA to germline matching. The germline V gene has CDR1 TSWWSYY and CDR2 QGS. The CDR3 extends over 21 amino acids. The germline V and J ends were trimmed by 1 base and 0 bases, with 27 bases remaining between them.

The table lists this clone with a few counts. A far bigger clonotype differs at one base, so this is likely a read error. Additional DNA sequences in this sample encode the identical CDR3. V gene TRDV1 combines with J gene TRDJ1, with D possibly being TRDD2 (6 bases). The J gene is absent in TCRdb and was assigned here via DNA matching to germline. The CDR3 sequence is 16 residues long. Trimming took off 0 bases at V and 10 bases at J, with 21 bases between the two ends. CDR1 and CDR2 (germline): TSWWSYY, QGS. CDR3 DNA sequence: TGTGCTCTTGGGGAACTCCAACCTTCCCCCCGAGTTAGACTCATCTTT. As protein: CALGELQPSPRVRLIF.

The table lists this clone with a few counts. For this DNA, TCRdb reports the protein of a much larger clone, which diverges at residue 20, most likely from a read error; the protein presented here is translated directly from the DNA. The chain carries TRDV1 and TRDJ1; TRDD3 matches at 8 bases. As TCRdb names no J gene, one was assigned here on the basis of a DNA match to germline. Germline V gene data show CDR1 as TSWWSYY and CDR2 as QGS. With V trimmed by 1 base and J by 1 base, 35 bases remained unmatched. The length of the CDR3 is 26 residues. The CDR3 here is CALGEPYILLSVLGAPGWGCTDKLIF. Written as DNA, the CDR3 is TGTGCTCTTGGGGAACCGTATATCCTACTTTCCGTACTGGGGGCCCCTGGGTGGGGATGCACCGATAAACTCATCTTT.

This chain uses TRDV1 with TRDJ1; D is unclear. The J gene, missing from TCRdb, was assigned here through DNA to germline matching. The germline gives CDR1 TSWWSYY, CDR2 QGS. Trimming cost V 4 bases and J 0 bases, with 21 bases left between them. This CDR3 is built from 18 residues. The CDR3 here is CALGVPGGLWTYTDKLIF. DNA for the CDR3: TGTGCTCTTGGGGTGCCGGGTGGACTGTGGACTTACACCGATAAACTCATCTTT.

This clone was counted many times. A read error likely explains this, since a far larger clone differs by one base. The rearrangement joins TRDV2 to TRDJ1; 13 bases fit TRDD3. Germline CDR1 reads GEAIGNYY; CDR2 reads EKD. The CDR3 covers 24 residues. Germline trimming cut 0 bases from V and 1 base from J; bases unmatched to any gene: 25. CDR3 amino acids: CACDTVVLGDTGASPRASTDKLIF. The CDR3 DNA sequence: TGTGCCTGTGACACCGTTGTACTGGGGGATACGGGTGCCTCGCCTAGGGCATCCACCGATAAACTCATCTTT.

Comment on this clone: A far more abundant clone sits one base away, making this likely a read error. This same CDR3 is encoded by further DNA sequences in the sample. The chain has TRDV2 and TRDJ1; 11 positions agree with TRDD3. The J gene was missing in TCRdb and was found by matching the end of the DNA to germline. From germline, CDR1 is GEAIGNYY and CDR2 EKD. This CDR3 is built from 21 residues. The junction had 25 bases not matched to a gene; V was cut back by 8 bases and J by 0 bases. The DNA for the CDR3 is TGTGCCTCCCGACCGAAATACCTTTACTATTGGGGGATACGGGACACCGATAAACTCATCTTT. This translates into CASRPKYLYYWGIRDTDKLIF.

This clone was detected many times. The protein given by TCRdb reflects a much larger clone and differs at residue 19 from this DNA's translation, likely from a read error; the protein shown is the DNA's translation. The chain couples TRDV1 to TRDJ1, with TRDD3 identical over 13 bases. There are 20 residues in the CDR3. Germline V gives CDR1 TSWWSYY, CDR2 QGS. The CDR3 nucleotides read TGTGCTCTTGGGGACGCATTCCCTTACTGGGGGATACGGGGGGCCGATAAACTCACCTTT. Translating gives CALGDAFPYWGIRGADKLTF.

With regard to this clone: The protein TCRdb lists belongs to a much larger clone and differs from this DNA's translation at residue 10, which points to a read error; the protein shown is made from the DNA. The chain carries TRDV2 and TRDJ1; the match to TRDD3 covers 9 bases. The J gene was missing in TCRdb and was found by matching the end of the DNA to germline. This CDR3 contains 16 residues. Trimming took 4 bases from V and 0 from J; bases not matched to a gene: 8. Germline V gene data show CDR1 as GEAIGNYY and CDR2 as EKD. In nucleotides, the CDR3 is TGTGCCTGTGATCTCCTGGGGGATGGGCACACCGATAAACTCATCTTT. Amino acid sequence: CACDLLGDGHTDKLIF.

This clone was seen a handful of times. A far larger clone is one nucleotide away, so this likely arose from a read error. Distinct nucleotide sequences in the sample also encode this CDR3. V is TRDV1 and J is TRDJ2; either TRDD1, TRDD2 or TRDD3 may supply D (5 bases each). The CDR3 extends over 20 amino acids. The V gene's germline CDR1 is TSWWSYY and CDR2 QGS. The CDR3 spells CALGELFTYRDCKKSAQLFF. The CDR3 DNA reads TGTGCCCTTGGGGAACTCTTTACCTACCGGGACTGTAAGAAATCAGCACAACTCTTCTTT.

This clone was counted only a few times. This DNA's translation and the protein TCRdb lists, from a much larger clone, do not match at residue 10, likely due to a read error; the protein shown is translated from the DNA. CDR3 sequence (DNA): TGTGCTTATAGGGCCAGTCGATACGGATGCACCGATAAACTCATCTTT. It codes for CAYRASRYGCTDKLIF. The rearrangement links TRAV38-2/DV8 to TRDJ1, with a weak D call TRDD3 (6 bases). TCRdb lists no J gene, so it was determined here by aligning the DNA to germline. Germline values: CDR1 TSESDYY, CDR2 QEAYKQQN. Trimming cost V 4 bases and J 1 base, with 17 bases left between them. CDR3 length: 16 amino acids.

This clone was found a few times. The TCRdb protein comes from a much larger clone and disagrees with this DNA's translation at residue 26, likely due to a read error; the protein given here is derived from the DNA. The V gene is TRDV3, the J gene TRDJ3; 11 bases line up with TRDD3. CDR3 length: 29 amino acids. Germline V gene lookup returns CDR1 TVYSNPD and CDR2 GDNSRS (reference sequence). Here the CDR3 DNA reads TGTGCCTTCCCCGTGCCTTCCTACCCCAGATCCGCCAATTACTGGGGGATAATCGTCGGGGCCTGGGACACCCGAAAGATGTTTTTC. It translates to CAFPVPSYPRSANYWGIIVGAWDTRKMFF.

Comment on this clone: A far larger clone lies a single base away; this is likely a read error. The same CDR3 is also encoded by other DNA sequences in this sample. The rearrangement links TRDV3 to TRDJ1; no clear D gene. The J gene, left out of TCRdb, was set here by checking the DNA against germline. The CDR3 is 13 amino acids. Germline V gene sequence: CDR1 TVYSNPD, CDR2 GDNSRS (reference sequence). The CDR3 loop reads CAWNARICGKLIF. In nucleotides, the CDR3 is TGTGCTTGGAATGCAAGGATTTGCGGTAAACTCATCTTT.

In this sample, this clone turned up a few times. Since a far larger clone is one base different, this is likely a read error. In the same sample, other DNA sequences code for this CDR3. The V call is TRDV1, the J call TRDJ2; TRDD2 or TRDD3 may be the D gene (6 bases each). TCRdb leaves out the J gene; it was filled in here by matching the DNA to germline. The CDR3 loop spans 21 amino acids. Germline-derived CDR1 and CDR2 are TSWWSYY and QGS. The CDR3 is CALGGRLLLFGGPKVTAQLFF. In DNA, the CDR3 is TGTGCTCTGGGGGGTCGACTCCTACTGTTTGGGGGGCCGAAGGTGACAGCACAACTCTTCTTT.

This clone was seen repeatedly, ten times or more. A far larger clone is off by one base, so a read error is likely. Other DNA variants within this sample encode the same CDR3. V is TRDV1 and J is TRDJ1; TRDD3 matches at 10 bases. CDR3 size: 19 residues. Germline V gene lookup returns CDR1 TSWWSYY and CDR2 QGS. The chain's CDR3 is CALYPLWGISGTYTDKLIF. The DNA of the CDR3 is TGTGCTCTTTACCCCCTCTGGGGGATATCTGGAACCTACACCGATAAGCTCATCTTT.

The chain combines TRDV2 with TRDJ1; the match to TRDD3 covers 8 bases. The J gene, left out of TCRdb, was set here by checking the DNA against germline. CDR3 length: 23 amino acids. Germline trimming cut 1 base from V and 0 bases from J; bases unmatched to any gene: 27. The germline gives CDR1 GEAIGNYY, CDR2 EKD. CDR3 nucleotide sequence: TGTGCCTGTGACACGGTGGGCTCAGTGAAGACTTCACTGGGGGCCCCGTACACCGATAAACTCATCTTT. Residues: CACDTVGSVKTSLGAPYTDKLIF.

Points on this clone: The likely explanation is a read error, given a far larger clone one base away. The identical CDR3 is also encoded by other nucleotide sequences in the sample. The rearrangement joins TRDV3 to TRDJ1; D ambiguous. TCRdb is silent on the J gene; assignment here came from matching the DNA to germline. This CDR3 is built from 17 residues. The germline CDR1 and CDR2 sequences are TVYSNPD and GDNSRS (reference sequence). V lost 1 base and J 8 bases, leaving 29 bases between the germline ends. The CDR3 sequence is CAFKSTTSFRGYRKLIF. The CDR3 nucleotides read TGTGCCTTTAAGTCTACGACCAGCTTTCGCGGGTACAGAAAACTCATCTTT.

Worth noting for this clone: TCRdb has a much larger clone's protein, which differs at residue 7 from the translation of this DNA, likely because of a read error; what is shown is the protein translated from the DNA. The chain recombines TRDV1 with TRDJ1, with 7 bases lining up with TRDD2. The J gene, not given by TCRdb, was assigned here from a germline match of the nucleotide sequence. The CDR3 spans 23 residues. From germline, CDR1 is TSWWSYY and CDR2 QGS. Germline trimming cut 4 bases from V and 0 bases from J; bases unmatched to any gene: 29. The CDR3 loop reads CALGVLGSYPFRRLAFYTDKLIF. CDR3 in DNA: TGTGCTCTTGGGGTCCTTGGTTCCTACCCTTTTCGCCGTCTGGCCTTTTACACCGATAAACTCATCTTT.